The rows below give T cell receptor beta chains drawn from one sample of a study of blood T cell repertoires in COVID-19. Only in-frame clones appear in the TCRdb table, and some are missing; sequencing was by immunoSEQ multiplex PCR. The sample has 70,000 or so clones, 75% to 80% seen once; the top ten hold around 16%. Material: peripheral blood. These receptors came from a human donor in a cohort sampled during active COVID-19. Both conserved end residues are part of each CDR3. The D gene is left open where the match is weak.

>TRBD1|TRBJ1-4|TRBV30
CAWMGQNNEKLFF
TGTGCCTGGATGGGACAGAATAATGAAAAACTGTTTTTT
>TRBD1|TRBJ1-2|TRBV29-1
CSATGQTNYGYTF
TGCAGCGCGACGGGACAGACTAACTATGGCTACACCTTC
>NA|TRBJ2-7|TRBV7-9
CASSLYSPGQIYEQYF
TGTGCCAGCAGCTTATATTCCCCCGGACAGATCTACGAGCAGTACTTC
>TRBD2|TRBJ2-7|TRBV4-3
CASSQGTSGGSYEQYF
TGCGCCAGCAGCCAAGGGACTAGCGGCGGCTCCTACGAGCAGTACTTC
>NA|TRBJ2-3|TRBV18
CASSQALGADTQYF
TGTGCCAGCTCACAAGCATTAGGGGCAGATACGCAGTATTTT
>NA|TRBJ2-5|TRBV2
CASNTGIETQYF
TGTGCCAGCAACACGGGGATCGAGACCCAGTACTTC
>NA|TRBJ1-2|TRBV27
CASVSGDGYTF
TGTGCCAGCGTGTCAGGGGATGGCTACACCTTC
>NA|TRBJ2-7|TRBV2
CASSSTRSLSYEQYF
TGTGCCAGCAGTTCTACTAGGTCGCTCTCCTACGAGCAGTACTTC
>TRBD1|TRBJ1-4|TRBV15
CATSGTGYGEKLFF
TGTGCCACCAGCGGGACAGGGTACGGCGAAAAACTGTTTTTT
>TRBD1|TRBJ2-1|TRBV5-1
CASSSQGASNNEQFF
TGCGCCAGCAGCTCACAGGGGGCGTCAAACAATGAGCAGTTCTTC
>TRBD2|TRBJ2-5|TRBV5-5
CASSQGTRLEETQYF
TGTGCCAGCAGCCAAGGGACTAGACTAGAAGAGACCCAGTACTTC